This entry is about one T cell receptor (beta chain). The target antigen is unknown. The PCR used 60 Vbeta and 13 Jbeta primers. Data came from immunoSEQ multiplex PCR; TCRdb stores just in-frame clones and leaves some out. The profile shows under 200,000 clones, roughly 80% of them singletons. The sample originates from a study of cytomegalovirus exposure and HLA in healthy donors. Overall study results and limits: Per a later analysis, HLA-associated TCR beta chains showed more clonal expansion than other, equally common TCR beta chains. Through in vitro validation, a few CMV-associated chains were shown to be specific for CMV antigens.

This CDR3 is built from 15 residues. CDR1 and CDR2 (germline): SGHVS, FQNEAQ. Source material: PBMCs. The sequence was obtained from a man aged 60-69 years in good health and CMV-seronegative. The gene calls are TRBV7-8 and TRBJ2-5; 10 nucleotides align to TRBD2. The assigned J gene may be wrong: the sequence end matches TRBJ2-7 better. The CDR3 spells CASRRGSSGGDEQYF. The CDR3 DNA is TGTGCCAGCAGAAGAGGGTCTAGCGGGGGAGACGAGCAGTACTTC.